This T cell receptor beta chain derives from a study of CXCR3-negative and CXCR3-positive naive CD8 T cells. In the study overall: The TRB read total, about 135 million, broke down to about 1.5 +/- 0.3 million reads per library. Whole-study results and caveats: Diversity in memory CD8+ cells fell much lower than the comparably high levels seen in both naive subsets.

CDR3 size: 15 residues. Per the germline V gene, CDR1 is MRHNA and CDR2 is SNTAGT. Each TRB cDNA library was prepared by 5' RACE (with UMI labels). TCRdb re-called the 5' RACE reads; every CDR3 protein appears as one record, without DNA. The sample holds tens of thousands of distinct CDR3 sequences. To note about this clonotype: Its antigen is not identified.

The receptor comes from a human donor in good health. Some clones in this sample may be carry-over from other donors' samples. The rearrangement joins TRBV6-4 to TRBJ2-2; TCRdb reports TRBD1, a call that lacks DNA to check it against. The sample taken for sequencing was memory CD8+ T cells from blood. The CDR3 is CASSDKQGSAGELFF.